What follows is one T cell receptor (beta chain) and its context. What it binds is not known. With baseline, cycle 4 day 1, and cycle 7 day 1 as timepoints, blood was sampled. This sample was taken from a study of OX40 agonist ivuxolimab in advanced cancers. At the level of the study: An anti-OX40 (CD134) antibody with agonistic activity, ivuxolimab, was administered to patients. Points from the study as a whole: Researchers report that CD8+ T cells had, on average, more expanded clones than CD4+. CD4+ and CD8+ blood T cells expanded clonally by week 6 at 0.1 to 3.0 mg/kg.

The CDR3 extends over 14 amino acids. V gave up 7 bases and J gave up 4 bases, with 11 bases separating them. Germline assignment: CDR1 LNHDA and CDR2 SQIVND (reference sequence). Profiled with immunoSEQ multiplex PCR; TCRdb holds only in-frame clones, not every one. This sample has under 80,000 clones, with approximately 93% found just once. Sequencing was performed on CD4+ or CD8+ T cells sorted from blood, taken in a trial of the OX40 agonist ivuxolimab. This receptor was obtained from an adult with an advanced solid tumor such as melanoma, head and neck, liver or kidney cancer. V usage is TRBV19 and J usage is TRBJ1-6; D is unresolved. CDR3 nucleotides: TGTGCCAGTAACGAGGGCCTTTATAATTCACCCCTCCACTTT. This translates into CASNEGLYNSPLHF.